At least ten counts were recorded for the clone carrying this T cell receptor (beta chain). Averaging approximately 120 mL, one heparinised blood draw came from each individual donor. These data originate in a study of beta chain features in type 1 diabetes. Study in general: All samples together contributed 90 million to 130 million sorted cells for examination.

Reverse transcription of all isolated RNA meant that expressed TCRB transcripts were sequenced. The repertoire was sequenced with immunoSEQ multiplex PCR; TCRdb's copy has only in-frame clones and lacks some. The sample consists of 130,000 or so clones, 9.5% to 10% of them appearing once. Unmatched junction bases numbered 12, after V lost 4 bases and J lost 2 bases. The CDR3 is made up of 18 amino acids. Germline V gene lookup returns CDR1 PRHDT and CDR2 FYEKMQ (reference sequence). Material for sequencing was central memory CD4+ T cells from blood. The sequence derives from a woman aged 40 to 50 in good health. The gene calls are TRBV13 and TRBJ2-1; 9 nucleotides align to TRBD1. The CDR3 DNA is TGTGCCAGCAGCTCTATACCTGCGGACAGGGGAGCCTACAATGAGCAGTTCTTC. Its translation: CASSSIPADRGAYNEQFF.